This TCR beta chain appears in the sequencing data of a study of T-cell reconstitution after alpha-beta-depleted transplantation in children. The CDR3 is made up of 16 amino acids. TCRbeta library preparation incorporated unique molecular identifiers. TCRdb processed the PCR reads anew with MiXCR; each CDR3 protein has one entry. The sample yields 700,000 to 950,000 distinct CDR3 sequences, about 16% seen once. The source material was PBMCs, mostly from graft donor cells, sampled 360 days after TCRalphabeta/CD19-depleted stem cell transplant. The chain links TRBV21-1 to TRBJ2-7; TRBD1, the D gene given by the table, was not confirmed from the DNA. TRBV21-1 is a listed pseudogene. This sequence originates from a male patient between 5 and 17 years old who had a stem cell transplant for acute lymphoblastic leukemia, so the T cells may come from the graft donor. CDR3 in amino acids: CASSKSGTGLTYEQYF. CDR3 DNA: TGTGCCAGCAGCAAATCCGGGACAGGGCTTACCTACGAGCAGTACTTC.